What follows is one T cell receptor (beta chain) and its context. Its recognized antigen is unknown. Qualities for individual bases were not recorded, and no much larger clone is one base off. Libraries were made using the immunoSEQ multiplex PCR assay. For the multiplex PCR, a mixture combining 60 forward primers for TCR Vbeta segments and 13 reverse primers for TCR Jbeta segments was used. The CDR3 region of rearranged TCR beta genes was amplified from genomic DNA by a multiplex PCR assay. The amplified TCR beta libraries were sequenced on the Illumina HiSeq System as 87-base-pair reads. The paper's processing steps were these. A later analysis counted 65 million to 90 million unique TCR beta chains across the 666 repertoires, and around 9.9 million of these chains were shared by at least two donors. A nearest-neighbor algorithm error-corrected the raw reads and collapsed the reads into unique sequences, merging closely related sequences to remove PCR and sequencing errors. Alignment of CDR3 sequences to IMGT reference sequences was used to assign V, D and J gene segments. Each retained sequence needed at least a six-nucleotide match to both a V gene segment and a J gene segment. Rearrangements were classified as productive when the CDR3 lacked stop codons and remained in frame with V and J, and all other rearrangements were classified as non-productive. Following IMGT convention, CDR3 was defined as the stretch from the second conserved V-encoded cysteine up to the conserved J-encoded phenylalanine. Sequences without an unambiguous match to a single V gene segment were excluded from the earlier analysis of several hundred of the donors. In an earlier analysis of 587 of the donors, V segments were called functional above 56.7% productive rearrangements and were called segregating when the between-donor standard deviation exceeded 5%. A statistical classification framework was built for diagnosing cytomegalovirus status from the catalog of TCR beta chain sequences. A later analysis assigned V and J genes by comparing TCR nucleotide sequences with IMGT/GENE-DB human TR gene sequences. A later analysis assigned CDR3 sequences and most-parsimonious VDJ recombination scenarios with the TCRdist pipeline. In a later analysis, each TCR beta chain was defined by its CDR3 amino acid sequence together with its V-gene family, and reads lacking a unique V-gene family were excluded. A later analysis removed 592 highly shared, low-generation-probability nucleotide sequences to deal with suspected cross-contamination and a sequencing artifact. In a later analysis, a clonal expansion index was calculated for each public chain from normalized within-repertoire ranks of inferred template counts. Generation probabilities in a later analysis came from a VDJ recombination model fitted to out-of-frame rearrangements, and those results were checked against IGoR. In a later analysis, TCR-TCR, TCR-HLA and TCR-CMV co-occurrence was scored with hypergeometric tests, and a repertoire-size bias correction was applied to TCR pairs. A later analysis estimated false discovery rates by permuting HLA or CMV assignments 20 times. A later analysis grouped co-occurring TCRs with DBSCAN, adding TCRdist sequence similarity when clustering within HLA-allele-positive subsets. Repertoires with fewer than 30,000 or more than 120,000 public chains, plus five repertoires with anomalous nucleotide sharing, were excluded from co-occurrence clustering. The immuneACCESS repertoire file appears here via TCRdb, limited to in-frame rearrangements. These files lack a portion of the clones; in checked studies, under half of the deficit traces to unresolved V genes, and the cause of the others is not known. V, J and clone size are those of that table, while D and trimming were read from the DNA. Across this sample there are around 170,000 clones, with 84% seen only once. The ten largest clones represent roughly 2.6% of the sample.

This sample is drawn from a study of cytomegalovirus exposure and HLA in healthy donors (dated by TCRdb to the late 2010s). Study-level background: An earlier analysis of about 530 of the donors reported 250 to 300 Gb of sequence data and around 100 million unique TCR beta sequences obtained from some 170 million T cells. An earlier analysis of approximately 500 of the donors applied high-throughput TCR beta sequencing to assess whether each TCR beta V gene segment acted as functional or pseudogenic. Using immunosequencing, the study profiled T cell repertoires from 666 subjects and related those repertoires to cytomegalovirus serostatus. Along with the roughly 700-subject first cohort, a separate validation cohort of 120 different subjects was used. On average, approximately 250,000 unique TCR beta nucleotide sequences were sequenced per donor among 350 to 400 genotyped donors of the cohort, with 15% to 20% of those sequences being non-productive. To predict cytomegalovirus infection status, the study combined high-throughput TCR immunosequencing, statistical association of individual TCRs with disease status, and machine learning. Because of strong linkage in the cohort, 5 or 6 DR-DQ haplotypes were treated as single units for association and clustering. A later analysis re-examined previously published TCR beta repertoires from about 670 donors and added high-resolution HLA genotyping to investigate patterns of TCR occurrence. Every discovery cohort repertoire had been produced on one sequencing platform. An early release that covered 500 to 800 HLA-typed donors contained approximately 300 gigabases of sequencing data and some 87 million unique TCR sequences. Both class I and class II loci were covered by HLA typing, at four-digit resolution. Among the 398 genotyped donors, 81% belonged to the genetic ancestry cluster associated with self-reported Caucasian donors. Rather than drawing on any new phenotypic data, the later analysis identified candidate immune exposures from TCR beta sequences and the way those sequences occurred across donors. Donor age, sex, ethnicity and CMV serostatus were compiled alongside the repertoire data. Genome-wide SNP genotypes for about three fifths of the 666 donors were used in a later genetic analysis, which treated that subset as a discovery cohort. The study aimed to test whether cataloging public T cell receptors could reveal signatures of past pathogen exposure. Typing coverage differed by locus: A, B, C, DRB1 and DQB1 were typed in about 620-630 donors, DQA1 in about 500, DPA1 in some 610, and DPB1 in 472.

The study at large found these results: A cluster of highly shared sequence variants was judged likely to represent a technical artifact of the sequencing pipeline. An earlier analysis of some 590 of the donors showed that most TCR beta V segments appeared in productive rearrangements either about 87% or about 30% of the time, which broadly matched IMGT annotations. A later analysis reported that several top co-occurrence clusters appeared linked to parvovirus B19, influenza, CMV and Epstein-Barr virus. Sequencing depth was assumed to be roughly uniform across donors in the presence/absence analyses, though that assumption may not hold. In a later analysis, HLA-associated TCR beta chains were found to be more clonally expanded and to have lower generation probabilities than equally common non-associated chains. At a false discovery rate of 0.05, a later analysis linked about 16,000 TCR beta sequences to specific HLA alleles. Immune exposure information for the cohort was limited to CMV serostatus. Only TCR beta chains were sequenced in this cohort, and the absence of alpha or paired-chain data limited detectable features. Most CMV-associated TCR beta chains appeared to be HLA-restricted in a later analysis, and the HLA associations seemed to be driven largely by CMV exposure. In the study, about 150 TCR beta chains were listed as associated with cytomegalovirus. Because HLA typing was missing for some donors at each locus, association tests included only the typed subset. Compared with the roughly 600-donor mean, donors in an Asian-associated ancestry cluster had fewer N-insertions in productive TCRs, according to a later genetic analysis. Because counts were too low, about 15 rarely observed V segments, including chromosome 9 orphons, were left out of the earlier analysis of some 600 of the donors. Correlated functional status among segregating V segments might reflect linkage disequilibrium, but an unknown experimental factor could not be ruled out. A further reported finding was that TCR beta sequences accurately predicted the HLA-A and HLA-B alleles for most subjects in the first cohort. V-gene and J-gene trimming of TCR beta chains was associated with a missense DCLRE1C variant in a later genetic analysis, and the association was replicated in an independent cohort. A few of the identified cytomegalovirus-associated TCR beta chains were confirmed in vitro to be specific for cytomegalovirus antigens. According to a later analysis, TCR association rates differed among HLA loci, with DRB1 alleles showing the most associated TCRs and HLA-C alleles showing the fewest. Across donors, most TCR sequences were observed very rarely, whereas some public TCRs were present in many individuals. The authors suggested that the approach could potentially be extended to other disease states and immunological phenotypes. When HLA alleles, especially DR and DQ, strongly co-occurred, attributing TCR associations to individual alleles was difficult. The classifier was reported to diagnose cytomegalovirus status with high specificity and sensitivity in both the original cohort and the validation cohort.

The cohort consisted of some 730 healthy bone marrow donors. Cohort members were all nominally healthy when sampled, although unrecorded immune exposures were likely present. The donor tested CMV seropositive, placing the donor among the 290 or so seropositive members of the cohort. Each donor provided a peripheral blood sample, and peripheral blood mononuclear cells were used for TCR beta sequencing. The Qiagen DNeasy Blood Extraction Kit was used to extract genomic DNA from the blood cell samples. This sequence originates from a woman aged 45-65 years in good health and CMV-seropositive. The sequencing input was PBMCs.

The CDR3 corresponds to CASSYSWQGDEKLFF. The bases read TGTGCCAGCAGTTACTCCTGGCAGGGGGACGAAAAACTGTTTTTT. The rearranged segments are TRBV6-5 and TRBJ1-4; 7 central bases correspond to TRBD1. Clipping removes 0 bases from V and 8 bases from J, with 6 as the unmatched junction base count. The germline V gene supplies CDR1 MNHEY and CDR2 SVGAGI. The CDR3 contains 15 residues, cysteine and phenylalanine counted. Only the CDR3 part of the read is kept: 45 bases, read in frame from the first base.